This passage covers 26 T cell receptor beta chains from one sample sequenced in a study of CD8 T cells in Susac syndrome. An input of roughly 0.5 to 1 ug of RNA was subjected to reverse transcription using random hexamers. TCRdb analysed the immunoSEQ multiplex PCR reads with MiXCR anew, one entry per CDR3 protein. The sample lists tens of thousands of distinct CDR3 sequences, approximately 95% occurring once. The sample consisted of CD8+ T cells from PBMCs. The receptor source for this set is a human donor with Susac syndrome.

The rearrangement links TRBV20-1 to TRBJ2-7; D uncertain. V was trimmed by 5 bases and J by 6 bases, leaving 17 bases between them. CDR3 length: 13 amino acids. CDR1 DFQATT and CDR2 SNEGSKA come from the germline V gene (reference sequence). As DNA, the CDR3 is TGCAGTGCTCGTGACACCCCCATCTCCGAGCAGTACTTC. Amino acids: CSARDTPISEQYF.

The gene calls are TRBV20-1 and TRBJ1-1, with D uncertain. The CDR3 covers 12 residues. Germline V gives CDR1 DFQATT, CDR2 SNEGSKA (reference sequence). V lost 3 bases and J 1 base, leaving 6 bases between the germline ends. This chain's CDR3 is CSASIRNTEAFF. The CDR3 DNA follows: TGCAGTGCTAGTATCAGGAACACTGAAGCTTTCTTT.

The chain carries TRBV6-5 and TRBJ2-5; TRBD1 agrees at 9 bases. J gave up 5 bases and V 6 bases, and 10 bases lay outside the gene matches. The CDR3 sequence is 15 residues long. CDR1 is MNHEY and CDR2 is SVGAGI in the germline V gene. The DNA for the CDR3 is TGTGCCAGCAGCCCAGGACAGGGGCTATGGGAGACCCAGTACTTC. It codes for CASSPGQGLWETQYF.

This rearrangement joins TRBV29-1 to TRBJ2-1, with D tentatively TRBD1 (6 bases). The V end was cut by 6 bases, the J end by 0 bases, with 15 bases between. This CDR3 region has 15 residues. In germline, CDR1 is SQVTM, CDR2 ANQGSEA. The CDR3 region is CSVDRLLPSYNEQFF. The CDR3 DNA sequence: TGCAGCGTAGACAGGTTGCTACCCTCCTACAATGAGCAGTTCTTC.

The rearrangement joins TRBV24-1 to TRBJ2-7, with TRBD1 identical over 9 bases. This CDR3 contains 13 residues. Trimming cost V 5 bases and J 5 bases; bases outside gene matches: 3. The germline V gene has CDR1 KGHDR and CDR2 SFDVKD. CDR3 sequence (DNA): TGTGCCACCAGTGCGGGACAGGGTGACGAGCAGTACTTC. Protein sequence: CATSAGQGDEQYF.

The chain links TRBV7-9 to TRBJ2-1; 10 positions agree with TRBD2. CDR1 and CDR2 from the germline V gene are SEHNR and FQNEAQ (reference sequence). J gave up 6 bases and V 6 bases, and 11 bases lay outside the gene matches. This CDR3 contains 16 residues. Here the CDR3 reads CASSPGAGGPLNEQFF. In nucleotides, the CDR3 is TGTGCCAGCAGTCCCGGAGCGGGAGGGCCGCTCAATGAGCAGTTCTTC.

The V and J genes are TRBV15 and TRBJ2-1; no clear D gene. Germline values: CDR1 LNHNV, CDR2 YYDKDF (reference sequence). This CDR3 contains 16 residues. The V and J ends lost 0 bases and 0 bases respectively, with 9 bases between them. The CDR3 loop is CATSRDPALSYNEQFF. The CDR3 bases are TGTGCCACCAGCAGAGATCCGGCGCTCTCCTACAATGAGCAGTTCTTC.

The chain employs TRBV12-3 or TRBV12-4 and TRBJ2-7; perhaps TRBD1 as D (7 bases). CDR3 length: 12 amino acids. The ends were cut back, 6 bases at V and 6 bases at J, with 12 bases in the middle. The CDR3 loop reads CASRAGQPEQYF. The DNA of the CDR3 is TGTGCCAGCAGGGCGGGACAGCCCGAGCAGTACTTC.

CDR3 residues: CASSAVDRGLLEYGYTF. CDR3 DNA: TGTGCCAGCAGCGCCGTCGACAGGGGGCTTCTAGAATATGGCTACACCTTC. This chain uses TRBV9 with TRBJ1-2; 10 bases are a match to TRBD1. The germline V gene has CDR1 SGDLS and CDR2 YYNGEE. Trimming took 3 bases from V and 5 from J; bases not matched to a gene: 13. This CDR3 spans 17 amino acids.

Only a few counts were recorded for this clonotype. The chain couples TRBV19 to TRBJ2-7, with D possibly being TRBD2 (6 bases). The CDR3 extends over 13 amino acids. V was pared by 6 bases and J by 3 bases, with 12 bases between. In germline, CDR1 is LNHDA, CDR2 SQIVND (reference sequence). In nucleotides, the CDR3 is TGTGCCAGTAGCCCCGCCGGGAGCTACGAGCAGTACTTC. This codes for CASSPAGSYEQYF.

V usage is TRBV4-3 and J usage is TRBJ2-6; D possibly corresponds to TRBD1 (6 bases). Germline lookup yields CDR1 LGHNA and CDR2 YSLEER. This CDR3 contains 16 residues. Trimming took off 1 base at V and 4 bases at J, with 11 bases between the two ends. The CDR3 DNA reads TGCGCCAGCAGCCAAGGGACAGCGCCCGGGGCCAACGTCCTGACTTTC. It is translated as CASSQGTAPGANVLTF.

The V and J genes are TRBV11-2 and TRBJ2-1, with 7 positions matching TRBD2. Germline CDR1 SGHAT, CDR2 FQNNGV. V trimming: 4 bases; J trimming: 5 bases; junction bases outside the gene matches: 5. CDR3 length equals 14 residues. The CDR3 sequence is CASSSTSDNNEQFF. The CDR3 DNA reads TGTGCCAGCAGCTCCACTAGCGACAACAATGAGCAGTTCTTC.

The chain carries TRBV7-9 and TRBJ2-1; no firm D call. The CDR3 covers 13 residues. Trimming shortened V by 2 bases and J by 5 bases, and 7 bases separated the two germline ends. The germline gives CDR1 SEHNR, CDR2 FQNEAQ (reference sequence). The CDR3 here is CASSLNPNNEQFF. The CDR3 nucleotides read TGTGCCAGCAGCTTAAACCCAAACAATGAGCAGTTCTTC.

The genes are TRBV2 and TRBJ1-5; D is uncertain. V was pared by 3 bases and J by 0 bases, with 6 bases between. This CDR3 region has 14 residues. CDR1 is SNHLY, CDR2 FYNNEI, per germline. As DNA, the CDR3 is TGTGCCAGCAGTGATATCGGTAGCAATCAGCCCCAGCATTTT. It encodes CASSDIGSNQPQHF.

The chain combines TRBV9 with TRBJ2-1; D might be TRBD1 (5 bases). CDR1 and CDR2 (germline): SGDLS, YYNGEE. The ends were cut back, 0 bases at V and 14 bases at J, with 15 bases in the middle. The CDR3 is 13 residues long. DNA for the CDR3: TGTGCCAGCAGCGTAGTTCCCGGCAGGGAAGAGTTCTTC. It is translated as CASSVVPGREEFF.

CDR3 in DNA: TGTGCCAGCAGCGTGGAACAGCTTCCCATGGGGGGGGAGCTGTTTTTT. Protein: CASSVEQLPMGGELFF. The rearrangement joins TRBV9 to TRBJ2-2, with unresolved D. Trimming removed 2 bases from V and 8 bases from J, with 19 bases in between. The CDR3 length is 16 residues. The germline gives CDR1 SGDLS, CDR2 YYNGEE.

V and J are TRBV29-1 and TRBJ2-7; 7 bases are shared with TRBD1. CDR1 SQVTM and CDR2 ANQGSEA come from the germline V gene. The trim removed 6 bases at V and 2 bases at J, leaving 13 bases unmatched. The CDR3 spans 15 residues. For the CDR3, the DNA is TGCAGCGTCTATCCGGCCTCAACAGGGGCCTACGAGCAGTACTTC. Protein sequence: CSVYPASTGAYEQYF.

The J gene is TRBJ1-2, the V gene TRBV20-1; D unclear. The CDR3 is 12 amino acids. Trimming removed 8 bases at V and 4 bases at J, with 14 bases between. CDR1 and CDR2 from the germline V gene are DFQATT and SNEGSKA (reference sequence). CDR3 sequence (DNA): TGCAGTTCCCGGGCGCTTGCCTATGGCTACACCTTC. The encoded protein is CSSRALAYGYTF.

In nucleotides, the CDR3 is TGCAGTGCACCCTCGGACCCCCCAGAGACCCAGTACTTC. This translates into CSAPSDPPETQYF. The V and J genes are TRBV20-1 and TRBJ2-5, with D unclear. V shed 6 bases and J shed 4 bases, with 15 bases lying between them. The CDR3 has 13 residues. Germline V gene lookup returns CDR1 DFQATT and CDR2 SNEGSKA (reference sequence).

This clonotype was recorded only once. V usage is TRBV9 and J usage is TRBJ2-2; 7 positions match TRBD2. CDR3 length: 15 amino acids. With 0 bases clipped from V and 4 bases from J, the junction kept 3 bases outside the gene matches. CDR1 is SGDLS, CDR2 YYNGEE, per germline. The CDR3: CASSVGGGTTGELFF. Written as DNA, the CDR3 is TGTGCCAGCAGCGTAGGGGGGGGAACCACCGGGGAGCTGTTTTTT.

CDR3 in amino acids: CATTGEGNQPQHF. The CDR3 nucleotides read TGTGCCACCACAGGGGAAGGCAATCAGCCCCAGCATTTT. The chain links TRBV15 to TRBJ1-5, with D possibly TRBD1 on 6 matching bases. Trimming took off 7 bases at V and 2 bases at J, with 9 bases between the two ends. The germline gives CDR1 LNHNV, CDR2 YYDKDF (reference sequence). CDR3 size: 13 residues.

The chain joins TRBV7-2 to TRBJ2-7; D unclear. The germline V gene has CDR1 SGHTA and CDR2 FQGNSA. With 3 bases removed from V and 2 bases from J, the gap between germline ends came to 8 bases. The CDR3 is 13 amino acids. CDR3 DNA: TGTGCCAGCAGCTTCGACAAGACCTACGAGCAGTACTTC. Translation gives CASSFDKTYEQYF.

The chain employs TRBV5-1 and TRBJ2-5; a possible D gene is TRBD2 (6 bases). The germline V gene has CDR1 SGHRS and CDR2 YFSETQ. Trimming pared 0 bases from V and 2 bases from J, leaving 11 bases between. CDR3 length: 15 residues. The chain's CDR3 is CASSLGPGVQETQYF. The CDR3 coding sequence is TGCGCCAGCAGCTTGGGACCGGGGGTGCAAGAGACCCAGTACTTC.

The rearrangement uses TRBV29-1 and TRBJ1-1; 9 positions match TRBD1. The CDR3 sequence is 12 residues long. Unmatched junction bases numbered 1, after V lost 6 bases and J lost 2 bases. CDR1 is SQVTM and CDR2 is ANQGSEA in the germline V gene. The CDR3, as DNA: TGCAGCGTACAGGGGGCAAACACTGAAGCTTTCTTT. Residues: CSVQGANTEAFF.

This sequence joins TRBV12-3 or TRBV12-4 and TRBJ2-3, with D hard to call. This CDR3 contains 12 residues. V gave up 4 bases and J gave up 6 bases, with 8 bases separating them. CDR3 amino acids: CASSYSRDTQYF. CDR3 DNA: TGTGCCAGCAGTTACTCACGGGATACGCAGTATTTT.

The V and J genes are TRBV3-1 and TRBJ2-7; 10 bases are shared with TRBD1. V shed 2 bases, J shed 5 bases, and the junction held 12 bases outside the gene matches. The CDR3 length is 17 residues. CDR1 and CDR2 from the germline V gene are LGHDT and YNNKEL (reference sequence). The CDR3 DNA is TGTGCCAGCAGCCAAACCGAACTAGACAGGGGGCAAGACGAGCAGTACTTC. Translated, it gives CASSQTELDRGQDEQYF.